The 9 T cell receptor beta chains below come from one sample, sequenced in a study of neurological immune-mediated disorders (dated by TCRdb to between 2018 and 2020). Libraries were prepared through 5' RACE. Sequencing took place on an Illumina HiSeq 2500. TCRdb itself trimmed the public reads at Q25 with fastp, ran MiXCR and retained productive beta chains. When rows share a CDR3 protein, they turn into one entry using the most common DNA and genes. The sample table shows under 45,000 distinct CDR3 sequences, and roughly an eighth are seen once. The ten largest clones capture roughly 1.2% of the sample. Sample: PBMCs. The origin of the receptors is a female donor in good health.

At least ten counts were recorded for this clonotype. V gene TRBV5-1 combines with J gene TRBJ2-3; TRBD1 matches at 9 bases. CDR1 and CDR2 from the germline V gene are SGHRS and YFSETQ. CDR3 length equals 15 residues. V trimming: 5 bases; J trimming: 2 bases; junction bases outside the gene matches: 6. CDR3 coding DNA: TGCGCCAGCAGTCACGGGACAGGGAACACAGATACGCAGTATTTT. Residues: CASSHGTGNTDTQYF.

This clonotype was observed many times. The chain recombines TRBV2 with TRBJ1-5, with 8 bases lining up with TRBD1. The CDR3 consists of 13 residues. Trimming at V came to 9 bases and at J to 12 bases, leaving 13 bases not matched to a gene. The germline gives CDR1 SNHLY, CDR2 FYNNEI. Here the CDR3 reads CASQYRGNGRQHF. The CDR3 DNA reads TGTGCCAGTCAGTACAGGGGGAACGGTCGCCAGCATTTT.

The chain uses TRBV7-2 and TRBJ1-1, with D possibly matching TRBD1 (5 bases). Trimming removed 1 base at V and 3 bases at J, with 12 bases between. The CDR3 contains 15 residues. Germline V CDR1 and CDR2: SGHTA, FQGNSA. The CDR3 protein is CASSLDADSDTEAFF. The CDR3 nucleotides are TGTGCCAGCAGCTTAGACGCCGACAGTGACACTGAAGCTTTCTTT.

This clonotype was detected many times. The chain couples TRBV3-1 to TRBJ2-5; 14 nucleotides align to TRBD2. V lost 4 bases to trimming and J lost 3 bases; unmatched junction nucleotides: 4. In germline, CDR1 is LGHDT, CDR2 YNNKEL (reference sequence). The CDR3 has 16 residues. CDR3 bases: TGTGCCAGCAGCCCCCGACTAGCGGGGGGGAAAGAGACCCAGTACTTC. Its translation is CASSPRLAGGKETQYF.

Comment on this clonotype: A clone one base away is much larger, so this may be a read error. V is TRBV5-1 and J is TRBJ1-1; D is uncertain. This CDR3 spans 13 amino acids. The germline CDR1 and CDR2 sequences are SGHRS and YFSETQ. V was pared by 9 bases and J by 0 bases, with 12 bases between. CDR3 region: CATSLVVNTEAFF. As DNA, the CDR3 is TGCGCCACCTCATTGGTAGTGAACACTGAAGCTTTCTTT. Combining the CDR3 with reference TRBV5-1 and TRBJ1-1 gives the whole variable domain KAGVTQTPRYLIKTRGQQVTLSCSPISGHRSVSWYQQTPGQGLQFLFEYFSETQRNKGNFPGRFSGRQFSNSRSEMNVSTLELGDSALYLCATSLVVNTEAFFGQGTRLTVV.

This clonotype was recorded at least ten times. The chain links TRBV5-1 to TRBJ1-2; 8 bases align to TRBD1. Trimming cost V 3 bases and J 2 bases; bases outside gene matches: 0. This CDR3 is 13 amino acids long. CDR1 is SGHRS and CDR2 is YFSETQ in the germline V gene. In nucleotides, the CDR3 is TGCGCCAGCAGCTGGACAGGGAACTATGGCTACACCTTC. Translation gives CASSWTGNYGYTF. The whole variable domain, filled in from reference TRBV5-1 and TRBJ1-2, reads KAGVTQTPRYLIKTRGQQVTLSCSPISGHRSVSWYQQTPGQGLQFLFEYFSETQRNKGNFPGRFSGRQFSNSRSEMNVSTLELGDSALYLCASSWTGNYGYTFGSGTRLTVV.

This clonotype has at least ten counts. This chain joins TRBV5-6 and TRBJ2-5; D is unresolved. V gave up 4 bases and J gave up 5 bases, with 15 bases separating them. Germline V gives CDR1 SGHDT, CDR2 YYEEEE. CDR3 length: 14 amino acids. The CDR3: CASSRRSTVETQYF. The CDR3 DNA is TGTGCCAGCAGCAGACGTTCTACAGTGGAGACCCAGTACTTC.

This clonotype was picked up many times. The chain links TRBV20-1 to TRBJ1-2; D may be TRBD1 (5 bases). CDR3 length: 15 residues. CDR1 and CDR2 from the germline V gene are DFQATT and SNEGSKA (reference sequence). V was cut by 0 bases and J by 2 bases, with 13 bases left in between. The chain's CDR3 is CSARDPGQSNYGYTF. CDR3 DNA: TGCAGTGCTAGAGACCCAGGGCAGTCAAACTATGGCTACACCTTC.

This clonotype came up many times. The chain's CDR3 is CASTASGGEEKLFF. The CDR3 region has the DNA TGTGCCAGCACCGCCTCGGGGGGAGAAGAAAAACTGTTTTTT. The chain joins TRBV5-5 to TRBJ1-4; possible D gene TRBD1, 5 bases. CDR3 length: 14 residues. V was trimmed by 6 bases and J by 8 bases, leaving 17 bases between them. Germline V lookup: CDR1 SGHKS, CDR2 YYEKEE (reference sequence).